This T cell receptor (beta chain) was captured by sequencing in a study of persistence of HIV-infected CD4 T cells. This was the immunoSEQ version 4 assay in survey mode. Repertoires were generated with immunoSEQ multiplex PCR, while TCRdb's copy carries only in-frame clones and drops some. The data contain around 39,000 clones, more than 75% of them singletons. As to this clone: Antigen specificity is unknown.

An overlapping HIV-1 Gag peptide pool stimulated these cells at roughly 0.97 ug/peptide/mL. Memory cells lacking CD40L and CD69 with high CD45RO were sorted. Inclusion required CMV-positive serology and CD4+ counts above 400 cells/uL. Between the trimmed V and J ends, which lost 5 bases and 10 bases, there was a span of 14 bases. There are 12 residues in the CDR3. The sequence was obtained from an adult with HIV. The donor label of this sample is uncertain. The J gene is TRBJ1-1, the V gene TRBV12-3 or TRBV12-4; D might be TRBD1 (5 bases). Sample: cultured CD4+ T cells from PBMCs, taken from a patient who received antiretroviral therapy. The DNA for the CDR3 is TGTGCCAGCAGTACTTCCGTTGGGGCAGCTTTCTTT. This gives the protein CASSTSVGAAFF.